The present TCR beta chain was sequenced within a study of T-cell reconstitution after alpha-beta-depleted transplantation in children. Study-wide findings and caveats: T-cell counts and diversity at one year post-transplant came mainly from newly produced T cells. Surviving recipient T cells and thymic progenitors accounted for the high day-60 TCRbeta diversity observed in some patients.

The CDR3 extends over 15 amino acids. The V end was cut by 3 bases, the J end by 7 bases, with 16 bases between. Germline assignment: CDR1 SGHTA and CDR2 FQGTGA. Preparation of the TCRbeta library used unique molecular identifiers. TCRdb itself ran the PCR reads through MiXCR, one entry per CDR3 protein. The table has tens of thousands of distinct CDR3 sequences, 5.5% to 7.5% seen once; the top ten hold 30% to 35%. This clonotype was observed many times. Its antigen is unidentified. The TCR sequence derives from a female patient between 2 and 15 years old who had a stem cell transplant for aplastic anemia, so the T cells may come from the graft donor. The specimen comprised PBMCs, mostly from graft donor cells, sampled 60 days after TCRalphabeta/CD19-depleted stem cell transplant. The chain combines TRBV7-3 with TRBJ2-1, with unresolved D. The CDR3 sequence is CASSFNAQSSNEQFF. The CDR3 nucleotides read TGTGCCAGCAGCTTTAACGCCCAGTCTAGTAATGAGCAGTTCTTC.